This T cell receptor beta chain was retrieved from a study of OX40 agonist ivuxolimab in advanced cancers. Study-wide context: As their treatment, patients were administered ivuxolimab, an agonistic anti-OX40 (CD134) antibody.

Study-wide points: Clonal expansion in partial responders at 0.1-3.0 mg/kg ranked among the lowest.

The V and J ends lost 0 bases and 2 bases respectively, with 3 bases between them. The CDR3 contains 13 residues. Germline CDR1 SGHTA, CDR2 FQGTGA. Data came from immunoSEQ multiplex PCR; TCRdb stores just in-frame clones and leaves some out. Here the sample spans under 90,000 clones, more than 70% being singletons. Concerning this clone itself: Its antigen is still unknown.

The TCR originated in an adult with an advanced solid tumor such as melanoma, head and neck, liver or kidney cancer. The sample in question was CD4+ or CD8+ T cells sorted from blood, obtained in a trial of the OX40 agonist ivuxolimab. The rearrangement uses TRBV7-3 and TRBJ2-3; D ambiguous. The chain's CDR3 is CASSLTATDTQYF. CDR3 bases: TGTGCCAGCAGCTTAACAGCCACAGATACGCAGTATTTT. The variable domain in full, completed from reference TRBV7-3 and TRBJ2-3, reads GAGVSQTPSNKVTEKGKYVELRCDPISGHTALYWYRQSLGQGPEFLIYFQGTGAADDSGLPNDRFFAVRPEGSVSTLKIQRTERGDSAVYLCASSLTATDTQYFGPGTRLTVL.